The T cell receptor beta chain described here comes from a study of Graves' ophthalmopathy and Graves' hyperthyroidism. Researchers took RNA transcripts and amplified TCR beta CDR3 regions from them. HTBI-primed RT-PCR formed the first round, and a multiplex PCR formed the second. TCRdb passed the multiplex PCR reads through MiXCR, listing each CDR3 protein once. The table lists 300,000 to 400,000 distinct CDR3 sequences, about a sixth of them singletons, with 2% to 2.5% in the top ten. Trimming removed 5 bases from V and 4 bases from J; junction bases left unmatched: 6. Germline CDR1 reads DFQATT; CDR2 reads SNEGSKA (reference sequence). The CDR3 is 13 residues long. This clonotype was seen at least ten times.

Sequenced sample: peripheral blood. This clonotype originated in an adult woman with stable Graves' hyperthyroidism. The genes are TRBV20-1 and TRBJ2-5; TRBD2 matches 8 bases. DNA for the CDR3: TGCAGTGCTCTGACTAGCGCTAGAGAGACCCAGTACTTC. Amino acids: CSALTSARETQYF.